Presented here are 25 T cell receptor beta chains from one specimen sequenced in a study of T cells after posttransplantation cyclophosphamide. A marrow graft followed busulfan-fludarabine conditioning, with cyclophosphamide on days +3 and +4. Repertoires were generated with immunoSEQ multiplex PCR, while TCRdb's copy carries only in-frame clones and drops some. The sample includes some 14,000 clones, none of them occurring once. Material: PBMCs, obtained more than 1,000 days after allogeneic stem cell transplant with posttransplant cyclophosphamide. The receptors originated from a female patient between 40 and 50 years old who received an allogeneic stem cell transplant from a related donor, was CMV-positive, and had no GVHD. Some T cells may be graft donor cells.

This clone was observed at least ten times. CDR3 in DNA: TGTGCCAGCAGACGGACAGGGGAAAATTCACCCCTCCACTTT. Residues: CASRRTGENSPLHF. The V gene is TRBV7-9, the J gene TRBJ1-6; 9 nucleotides line up with TRBD1. Trimming at V came to 6 bases and at J to 7 bases, leaving 4 bases not matched to a gene. The germline CDR1 and CDR2 sequences are SEHNR and FQNEAQ (reference sequence). This CDR3 has 14 amino acids.

This clone was seen at least ten times. The CDR3 reads CASSLSYDRVQETQYF. CDR3 DNA sequence: TGTGCCAGCAGTTTATCCTACGACAGGGTACAAGAGACCCAGTACTTC. The chain is built from TRBV28 and TRBJ2-5; 7 nucleotides match TRBD1. The germline CDR1 and CDR2 sequences are MDHEN and SYDVKM. The CDR3 is made up of 16 amino acids. V dropped 1 base and J dropped 2; count of bases not matched to a gene: 7.

The chain is built from TRBV5-1 and TRBJ1-4; weak D call: TRBD1 (6 bases). Trimming shortened V by 0 bases and J by 6 bases, and 9 bases separated the two germline ends. The CDR3 length is 14 residues. Per germline, CDR1 SGHRS and CDR2 YFSETQ. The CDR3, as DNA: TGCGCCAGCAGCTTGGGTGCAGGGGATGAAAAACTGTTTTTT. It encodes CASSLGAGDEKLFF.

The table lists this clone with many counts. The chain uses TRBV5-1 and TRBJ2-4, with 7 bases lining up with TRBD1. V dropped 0 bases and J dropped 0; count of bases not matched to a gene: 3. CDR1 and CDR2 from the germline V gene are SGHRS and YFSETQ. The CDR3 is made up of 16 amino acids. The CDR3 DNA is TGCGCCAGCAGCTTGGGGGACAGAGTAGCCAAAAACATTCAGTACTTC. It codes for CASSLGDRVAKNIQYF.

This clone was seen repeatedly, ten times or more. The chain employs TRBV15 and TRBJ2-1; D call uncertain. CDR1 and CDR2 from the germline V gene are LNHNV and YYDKDF (reference sequence). This CDR3 has 13 residues. V was trimmed by 4 bases and J by 4 bases, leaving 8 bases between them. The CDR3 DNA reads as TGTGCCACCAGCACTGACTTGTACAATGAGCAGTTCTTC. Protein product: CATSTDLYNEQFF.

This clone has only a few counts. V gene TRBV6-5 combines with J gene TRBJ1-5; TRBD1 agrees at 12 bases. CDR3 size: 15 residues. The V gene end was trimmed by 5 bases and the J gene end by 7 bases; junction bases not matched to a gene: 6. Germline V CDR1 and CDR2: MNHEY, SVGAGI. The CDR3 loop is CASSGGTGGRQPQHF. The CDR3 coding sequence is TGTGCCAGCAGTGGGGGGACAGGGGGCAGGCAGCCCCAGCATTTT.

CDR3 sequence: CASSIDGDSSYNSPLHF. In DNA, the CDR3 is TGTGCCAGTAGTATAGATGGGGACAGCTCCTATAATTCACCCCTCCACTTT. The genes are TRBV19 and TRBJ1-6; 7 nucleotides align to TRBD1. The CDR3 is 17 residues long. In germline, CDR1 is LNHDA, CDR2 SQIVND (reference sequence). J was trimmed by 0 bases and V by 0 bases; bases with no gene match: 2.

This clone appeared many times. This chain uses TRBV7-2 with TRBJ2-5, with a weak D call TRBD2 (5 bases). This CDR3 is built from 12 residues. Germline assignment: CDR1 SGHTA and CDR2 FQGNSA. Trimming left V 5 bases short and J 4 bases short, with 8 bases between. The CDR3 DNA reads TGTGCCAGCAGCCGGACTCGAGAGACCCAGTACTTC. Encoded protein: CASSRTRETQYF.

The chain recombines TRBV7-9 with TRBJ2-5; 13 bases line up with TRBD2. J lost 2 bases, V lost 5 bases, and 5 bases had no gene match. This CDR3 contains 16 residues. The germline V gene encodes CDR1 SEHNR and CDR2 FQNEAQ (reference sequence). CDR3 residues: CASSPTSGGEQETQYF. The CDR3, as DNA: TGTGCCAGCAGCCCAACTAGCGGGGGGGAACAAGAGACCCAGTACTTC.

This clone was seen ten or more times. The genes are TRBV6-5 and TRBJ2-2, with D possibly TRBD2 on 6 matching bases. The length of the CDR3 is 15 residues. V lost 2 bases, J lost 7 bases, and 14 bases lay in between. In germline, CDR1 is MNHEY, CDR2 SVGAGI. CDR3 sequence reads: CASSYRPGEVGELFF. The CDR3 DNA follows: TGTGCCAGCAGTTACAGGCCGGGGGAGGTCGGGGAGCTGTTTTTT.

The genes are TRBV7-3 and TRBJ2-5, with 11 positions matching TRBD2. Judging by the DNA end, TRBJ2-7 fits better; the J call may be wrong. The length of the CDR3 is 15 residues. The V gene's germline CDR1 is SGHTA and CDR2 FQGTGA. CDR3 nucleotide sequence: TGTGCCAGCAGCCCAACTAGCGGGGGCCTCGGCGAGCAGTACTTC. This codes for CASSPTSGGLGEQYF.

Ten or more counts support this clone. CDR3 sequence (DNA): TGTGCCAGCAAGACTAGCGGGGGGATCACAGATACGCAGTATTTT. It is translated as CASKTSGGITDTQYF. The chain links TRBV2 to TRBJ2-3; 13 bases line up with TRBD2. The junction had 3 bases not matched to a gene; V was cut back by 7 bases and J by 2 bases. The CDR3 loop spans 15 amino acids. The germline gives CDR1 SNHLY, CDR2 FYNNEI.

In this sample, this clone turned up many times. V and J are TRBV19 and TRBJ2-7; TRBD1 aligns across 9 bases. V was clipped by 5 bases and J by 4 bases; unmatched bases: 9. CDR1 and CDR2 from the germline V gene are LNHDA and SQIVND (reference sequence). CDR3 length: 15 amino acids. The CDR3, as DNA: TGTGCCAGTAGTTTACAGGGGGCGACCCTATACGAGCAGTACTTC. It codes for CASSLQGATLYEQYF.

This sequence joins TRBV4-2 and TRBJ2-5; TRBD1 matches 7 bases. CDR1 and CDR2 from the germline V gene are LGHNA and YNFKEQ. CDR3 length equals 15 residues. With V trimmed by 3 bases and J by 5 bases, 9 bases remained unmatched. CDR3 DNA: TGTGCCAGCAGCCATAAACCGGGACAGAGGGAGACCCAGTACTTC. Amino acid sequence: CASSHKPGQRETQYF.

This clone has at least ten counts. V and J are TRBV4-2 and TRBJ1-1, with TRBD1 matching 7 bases. CDR1 and CDR2 from the germline V gene are LGHNA and YNFKEQ. Trimming removed 4 bases from V and 0 bases from J; junction bases left unmatched: 8. This CDR3 has 16 amino acids. The CDR3 here is CASSPRGSGLNTEAFF. DNA for the CDR3: TGTGCCAGCAGCCCCAGGGGGTCGGGGCTGAACACTGAAGCTTTCTTT.

This clone was counted between two and nine times. The rearrangement joins TRBV5-1 to TRBJ2-5; 10 nucleotides align to TRBD1. The better agreement between TRBJ2-7 and the DNA end casts doubt on the J call. CDR1 and CDR2 (germline): SGHRS, YFSETQ. The CDR3 is 14 residues long. The CDR3 nucleotides read TGCGCCAGCAGCTTCGGGGACAGGGGACACGAGCAGTACTTC. As protein: CASSFGDRGHEQYF.

The chain joins TRBV6-5 to TRBJ2-3, with D tentatively TRBD2 (5 bases). V shed 6 bases and J shed 8 bases, with 12 bases lying between them. The CDR3 is made up of 12 amino acids. Germline V lookup: CDR1 MNHEY, CDR2 SVGAGI. CDR3 nucleotide sequence: TGTGCCAGCAGCCGCACACGGGGTACGCAGTATTTT. It codes for CASSRTRGTQYF.

Ten or more counts support this clone. The CDR3 protein is CASSQPQGNEQFF. As DNA, the CDR3 is TGTGCCAGCAGCCAACCCCAGGGCAATGAGCAGTTCTTC. The chain has TRBV27 and TRBJ2-1; D is possibly TRBD1 (5 bases). The CDR3 covers 13 residues. Germline CDR1 is MNHEY and CDR2 is SMNVEV (reference sequence). Trimming took 6 bases from V and 6 from J, leaving 12 bases between them.

This clone was counted many times. The chain has TRBV9 and TRBJ1-2; no clear D gene. The length of the CDR3 is 11 residues. Trimming removed 0 bases at V and 7 bases at J, with 4 bases between. Germline V lookup: CDR1 SGDLS, CDR2 YYNGEE. Here the CDR3 reads CASSVGGGYTF. The CDR3 nucleotides read TGTGCCAGCAGCGTAGGAGGTGGCTACACCTTC.

The rearrangement links TRBV5-1 to TRBJ1-1, with 10 nucleotides matching TRBD1. Germline-derived CDR1 and CDR2 are SGHRS and YFSETQ. After removal of 4 bases from V and 3 bases from J, the junction contained 12 bases not matched to a gene. The CDR3 runs to 17 residues. This CDR3 reads CASSVPGQGRQDTEAFF. The CDR3 DNA sequence: TGCGCCAGCAGCGTTCCGGGACAGGGGAGGCAGGACACTGAAGCTTTCTTT.

This clone was seen repeatedly, ten times or more. The rearrangement uses TRBV6-6 and TRBJ2-2; TRBD1 matches at 7 bases. V dropped 2 bases and J dropped 1; count of bases not matched to a gene: 1. Germline V gives CDR1 MNHNY, CDR2 SVGAGI (reference sequence). The CDR3 spans 15 residues. The CDR3 loop reads CASSYRTGNTGELFF. The CDR3, as DNA: TGTGCCAGCAGTTACAGGACAGGGAACACCGGGGAGCTGTTTTTT.

Many counts were recorded for this clone. This chain links TRBV2 with TRBJ2-5; TRBD2 aligns across 7 bases. In germline, CDR1 is SNHLY, CDR2 FYNNEI. The junction had 5 bases not matched to a gene; V was cut back by 6 bases and J by 4 bases. The CDR3 runs to 13 residues. This CDR3 reads CASRSGGGETQYF. In nucleotides, the CDR3 is TGTGCCAGCAGGTCGGGGGGAGGAGAGACCCAGTACTTC.

This clone occurred many times. The CDR3 DNA reads TGCGCCAGCAGCTACAGGGCTGGTGAAAAACTGTTTTTT. Protein product: CASSYRAGEKLFF. The rearrangement links TRBV5-1 to TRBJ1-4; tentative D call: TRBD1 (6 bases). Germline V gives CDR1 SGHRS, CDR2 YFSETQ. The CDR3 extends over 13 amino acids. V was shortened by 3 bases and J by 7 bases, with 10 bases between the two germline ends.

At least ten counts were recorded for this clone. The genes are TRBV7-8 and TRBJ2-2; tentatively, D is TRBD2 (7 bases). V was shortened by 1 base and J by 3 bases, with 15 bases between the two germline ends. The CDR3 is 17 amino acids. Per the germline V gene, CDR1 is SGHVS and CDR2 is FQNEAQ. The CDR3 loop reads CASSLVGAGAYTGELFF. The CDR3 bases are TGTGCCAGCAGCTTAGTTGGTGCGGGGGCCTACACCGGGGAGCTGTTTTTT.

This clone was counted many times. The chain carries TRBV18 and TRBJ2-3; 11 nucleotides align to TRBD2. The V gene end was trimmed by 6 bases and the J gene end by 5 bases; junction bases not matched to a gene: 10. The CDR3 has 16 amino acids. Germline CDR1 reads KGHSH; CDR2 reads LQKENI. CDR3 DNA sequence: TGTGCCAGCTCCCGCGGTAGCGGGGGGGCGGGAGATACGCAGTATTTT. This translates into CASSRGSGGAGDTQYF. Filled out from reference TRBV18 and TRBJ2-3, the complete variable domain reads NAGVMQNPRHLVRRRGQEARLRCSPMKGHSHVYWYRQLPEEGLKFMVYLQKENIIDESGMPKERFSAEFPKEGPSILRIQQVVRGDSAAYFCASSRGSGGAGDTQYFGPGTRLTVL.